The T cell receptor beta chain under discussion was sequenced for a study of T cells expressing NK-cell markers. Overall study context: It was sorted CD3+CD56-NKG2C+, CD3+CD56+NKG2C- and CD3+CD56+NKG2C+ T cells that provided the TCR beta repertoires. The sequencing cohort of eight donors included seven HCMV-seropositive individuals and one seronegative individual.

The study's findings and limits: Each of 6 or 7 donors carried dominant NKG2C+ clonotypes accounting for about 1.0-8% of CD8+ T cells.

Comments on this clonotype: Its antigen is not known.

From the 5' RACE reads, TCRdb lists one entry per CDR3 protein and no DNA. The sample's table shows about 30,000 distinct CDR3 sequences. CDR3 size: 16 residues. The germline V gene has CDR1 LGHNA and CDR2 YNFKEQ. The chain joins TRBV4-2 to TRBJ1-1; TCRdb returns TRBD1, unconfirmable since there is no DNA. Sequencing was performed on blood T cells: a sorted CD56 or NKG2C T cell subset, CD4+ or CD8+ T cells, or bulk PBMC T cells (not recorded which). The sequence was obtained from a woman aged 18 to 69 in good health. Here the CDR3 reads CASSQGQGTLNTEAFF.